A single sample gave rise to the 11 T cell receptor beta chains below, sequenced in a study of blood T cells in healthy people across ages. Sample-barcoded 5' priming and a J-beta primer mix drove a second PCR of roughly 7 to 11 cycles. From the 5' RACE reads, TCRdb called clonotypes with MiXCR, one entry per CDR3 protein. The table includes 630,000 or so distinct CDR3 sequences, roughly 30% detected once. The sample was blood. The receptors come from a woman older than 75 in good health.

This clonotype was detected ten times or more. This sequence joins TRBV20-1 and TRBJ2-5, with a weak D call TRBD2 (6 bases). The CDR3 covers 14 residues. Germline loops: CDR1 DFQATT, CDR2 SNEGSKA (reference sequence). V was shortened by 6 bases and J by 1 base, with 15 bases between the two germline ends. This CDR3 is CSAGRGGAQETQYF. Written as DNA, the CDR3 is TGCAGTGCGGGTCGCGGAGGGGCCCAAGAGACCCAGTACTTC.

The chain combines TRBV7-2 with TRBJ1-2; D possibly corresponds to TRBD1 (5 bases). CDR1 is SGHTA, CDR2 FQGNSA, per germline. This CDR3 region has 15 residues. Trimming cost V 0 bases and J 4 bases, with 12 bases left between them. The CDR3 nucleotides read TGTGCCAGCAGCTTAGCGCAGGGCGGGAGCTATGGCTACACCTTC. This codes for CASSLAQGGSYGYTF.

This clonotype was observed at least ten times. The CDR3 DNA reads TGCGCCAGCAGCTTCCTTAGAGGGTCCTATGGCTACACCTTC. It codes for CASSFLRGSYGYTF. The V gene is TRBV5-1, the J gene TRBJ1-2; no clear D. The CDR3 has 14 amino acids. Germline CDR1 SGHRS, CDR2 YFSETQ. V gave up 2 bases and J gave up 4 bases, with 12 bases separating them.

The chain links TRBV30 to TRBJ1-2, with D unresolved. Germline CDR1 is GTSNPN and CDR2 is SVGIG (reference sequence). Trimming took off 4 bases at V and 6 bases at J, with 12 bases between the two ends. This CDR3 is built from 12 residues. The CDR3 DNA reads as TGTGCCTGGAAAGGAGGGAGTCATGGCTACACCTTC. This encodes CAWKGGSHGYTF.

This sequence joins TRBV20-1 and TRBJ2-3; 8 bases match TRBD2. The germline V gene has CDR1 DFQATT and CDR2 SNEGSKA (reference sequence). This CDR3 contains 14 residues. V dropped 2 bases and J dropped 2; count of bases not matched to a gene: 3. DNA of the CDR3: TGCAGTGCTAGACAGCGGGAGCTCACAGATACGCAGTATTTT. The encoded protein is CSARQRELTDTQYF.

The rearrangement joins TRBV12-3 or TRBV12-4 to TRBJ1-4; D gene ambiguous. CDR3 length: 14 residues. Trimming shortened V by 7 bases and J by 0 bases, and 9 bases separated the two germline ends. The CDR3 is CASKAETTNEKLFF. The CDR3 nucleotides read TGTGCCAGCAAGGCGGAAACAACTAATGAAAAACTGTTTTTT.

Remarks on this clonotype: This may arise from a read error, as a much more abundant clone is one base away. CDR3 sequence reads: CASSLEGREQVF. The CDR3 DNA is TGTGCCAGCAGCTTGGAAGGCCGTGAGCAGGTCTTC. This chain links TRBV5-6 with TRBJ2-1; no clear D gene. CDR1 and CDR2 (germline): SGHDT, YYEEEE. This CDR3 spans 12 amino acids.

The table lists this clonotype with many counts. The V call is TRBV5-6, the J call TRBJ2-4; TRBD2 might be the D (5 bases). Trimming shortened V by 4 bases and J by 4 bases, and 18 bases separated the two germline ends. This CDR3 has 16 residues. Per the germline V gene, CDR1 is SGHDT and CDR2 is YYEEEE. The CDR3 is CASSHPQRERKNIQYF. As DNA, the CDR3 is TGTGCCAGCAGCCACCCACAACGGGAACGAAAAAACATTCAGTACTTC.

This clonotype was observed a few times. The junction differs from germline at one of its ends, possibly a read error. The V and J genes are TRBV24-1 and TRBJ2-7; D not resolved. Per germline, CDR1 KGHDR and CDR2 SFDVKD. This CDR3 is 13 amino acids long. In DNA, the CDR3 is TGTGCTACCAGTTTGAGTGGGCGCTACGAGCAGTACTTC. Protein: CATSLSGRYEQYF.

This clonotype turned up a few times. The chain couples TRBV28 to TRBJ2-6, with D unresolved. This CDR3 is built from 15 residues. In germline, CDR1 is MDHEN, CDR2 SYDVKM. V lost 9 bases to trimming and J lost 1 base, with 13 bases between them. CDR3 in amino acids: CASSIGGSGANVLTF. CDR3 sequence (DNA): TGTGCCAGTAGTATAGGTGGGTCTGGGGCCAACGTCCTGACTTTC.

The V gene is TRBV20-1, the J gene TRBJ2-5, with 7 nucleotides matching TRBD2. V trimming: 0 bases; J trimming: 2 bases; junction bases outside the gene matches: 6. Germline CDR1 DFQATT, CDR2 SNEGSKA (reference sequence). This CDR3 contains 15 residues. The CDR3 sequence: CSAREPRLAQETQYF. CDR3 bases: TGCAGTGCTAGAGAACCCCGACTAGCTCAAGAGACCCAGTACTTC.